The source of this T cell receptor beta chain is a study of cytomegalovirus exposure and HLA in healthy donors. Study information: In terms of ancestry, the Caucasian-associated cluster contained roughly 80% of the approximately 430 genotyped donors. Study-level findings and limits: The analysis excluded some indistinguishable V segments, including TRBV6-2 and TRBV6-3. As a later analysis showed, a missense DCLRE1C variant was linked to trimming of TCR beta V- and J-genes.

CDR1 and CDR2 from the germline V gene are MNHEY and SMNVEV (reference sequence). There are 14 residues in the CDR3. The ends were cut back, 3 bases at V and 6 bases at J, with 15 bases in the middle. Each of the donors was a healthy bone marrow donor. Researchers ran the PCR with 60 Vbeta and 13 Jbeta primers. Profiling relied on immunoSEQ multiplex PCR, and the TCRdb table lists in-frame clones only, not all of them. This sample yields roughly 200,000 clones, of which roughly 85% are seen a single time; less than 2.5% belongs to the top ten. A word on this clone: What it binds is not known.

The sequenced material came from PBMCs. The receptor was derived from a woman aged 50 to 65 in good health and CMV-seronegative. The chain joins TRBV27 to TRBJ2-7, with a tentative D call TRBD2 (5 bases). CDR3 residues: CASSLRTGSGEQYF. DNA for the CDR3: TGTGCCAGCAGTTTGCGAACGGGAAGCGGCGAGCAGTACTTC.